These 23 T cell receptor beta chains came from one sample sequenced in a study of shared clonotypes between healthy human individuals. Profiled with immunoSEQ multiplex PCR; TCRdb holds only in-frame clones, not every one. The table shows 1,400,000 or so clones, with 97% to 99% occurring only once. Sequenced material: naive CD4+ T cells sorted from blood. Subset meaning: CD45RA+ positively selected. The receptors derive from a man between 25 and 39 years old in good health.

The chain joins TRBV29-1 to TRBJ1-1; weak D call: TRBD1 (5 bases). Per the germline V gene, CDR1 is SQVTM and CDR2 is ANQGSEA. CDR3 length: 15 residues. Trimming shortened V by 8 bases and J by 3 bases, and 22 bases separated the two germline ends. The CDR3 DNA reads as TGCAGCCACTCCGGCCAGGGTACATTGGACACTGAAGCTTTCTTT. Its protein is CSHSGQGTLDTEAFF.

As regards this clone: This sample includes further DNA sequences coding for the same CDR3. CDR3 nucleotides: TGCGCCAGCAGCTTGGCTCTAAGCTCCTACAATGAGCAGTTCTTC. This sequence encodes CASSLALSSYNEQFF. The chain has TRBV5-1 and TRBJ2-1; D ambiguous. This CDR3 contains 15 residues. V was cut by 0 bases and J by 0 bases, with 7 bases left in between. The germline V gene encodes CDR1 SGHRS and CDR2 YFSETQ. Combining the CDR3 with reference TRBV5-1 and TRBJ2-1 gives the whole variable domain KAGVTQTPRYLIKTRGQQVTLSCSPISGHRSVSWYQQTPGQGLQFLFEYFSETQRNKGNFPGRFSGRQFSNSRSEMNVSTLELGDSALYLCASSLALSSYNEQFFGPGTRLTVL.

This sequence joins TRBV29-1 and TRBJ2-3; TRBD1 is a possible D gene (5 bases). Trimming took off 6 bases at V and 0 bases at J, with 7 bases between the two ends. From germline, CDR1 is SQVTM and CDR2 ANQGSEA. The CDR3 totals 12 residues. CDR3 bases: TGCAGCGTCCGACAGAGCACAGATACGCAGTATTTT. It specifies CSVRQSTDTQYF.

The CDR3, as DNA: TGCGCCAGCGGTCCAGCGTCCGCAGATACGCAGTATTTT. This translates into CASGPASADTQYF. The chain uses TRBV5-1 and TRBJ2-3; no clear D gene. Trimming cost V 7 bases and J 4 bases, with 13 bases left between them. The CDR3 is 13 residues long. Germline CDR1 SGHRS, CDR2 YFSETQ.

This chain connects TRBV5-4 to TRBJ2-7, with D perhaps TRBD2 (6 bases). CDR1 is SGHNT, CDR2 YYREEE, per germline (reference sequence). Trimming took off 2 bases at V and 5 bases at J, with 20 bases between the two ends. CDR3 length: 16 amino acids. For the CDR3, the DNA is TGTGCCAGCAGCTTCTCTCACGGGAGTCGGGTTGACGAGCAGTACTTC. Encoded protein: CASSFSHGSRVDEQYF.

The CDR3 nucleotides are TGTGCCAGCAGTTCCGAGACAGGGGGGAACACTGAAGCTTTCTTT. It encodes CASSSETGGNTEAFF. J is TRBJ1-1 and V is TRBV2; 9 positions agree with TRBD1. Trimming at V came to 5 bases and at J to 1 base, leaving 5 bases not matched to a gene. CDR3 length: 15 amino acids. CDR1 and CDR2 from the germline V gene are SNHLY and FYNNEI.

V and J are TRBV18 and TRBJ2-7; D might be TRBD2 (5 bases). The CDR3 is 13 residues long. V lost 4 bases and J 3 bases, leaving 10 bases between the germline ends. Germline V gene sequence: CDR1 KGHSH, CDR2 LQKENI. CDR3 sequence (DNA): TGTGCCAGCTCACGAGGGTACAGCTACGAGCAGTACTTC. Residues: CASSRGYSYEQYF.

The rearrangement joins TRBV6-5 to TRBJ1-2, with a possible D match to TRBD1 (5 bases). The CDR3 has 16 amino acids. Germline CDR1 MNHEY, CDR2 SVGAGI. V was clipped by 0 bases and J by 8 bases, with 19 bases between them. The CDR3 reads CASSYSIASGGRGYTF. The CDR3 DNA reads as TGTGCCAGCAGTTACTCGATTGCCTCTGGGGGTCGAGGCTACACCTTC.

The chain is built from TRBV6-5 and TRBJ2-7; D possibly matches TRBD1 or TRBD2 (5 bases each). CDR3 length: 15 amino acids. Germline V lookup: CDR1 MNHEY, CDR2 SVGAGI. V lost 2 bases and J 0 bases, leaving 11 bases between the germline ends. CDR3 amino acids: CASSYTGRPSYEQYF. Here the CDR3 DNA reads TGTGCCAGCAGTTACACGGGGCGGCCCTCCTACGAGCAGTACTTC.

The gene calls are TRBV7-9 and TRBJ2-2; the D call may be TRBD1 or TRBD2 (5 bases each). V lost 4 bases, J lost 4 bases, and 13 bases lay in between. The CDR3 covers 15 residues. Per the germline V gene, CDR1 is SEHNR and CDR2 is FQNEAQ (reference sequence). CDR3 sequence reads: CASSWGRRGTGELFF. In DNA, the CDR3 is TGTGCCAGCAGCTGGGGACGGCGAGGCACCGGGGAGCTGTTTTTT.

V usage is TRBV6-5 and J usage is TRBJ2-7; 7 bases fit TRBD1. Germline V gives CDR1 MNHEY, CDR2 SVGAGI. The CDR3 has 14 amino acids. V lost 7 bases and J lost 2; bases outside the gene matches: 8. The CDR3 nucleotides are TGTGCCAGCAAACAGGGGAATCTAGCCTACGAGCAGTACTTC. Its protein is CASKQGNLAYEQYF.

This chain connects TRBV28 to TRBJ2-3; D may be TRBD1 or TRBD2 (5 bases each). Germline CDR1 MDHEN, CDR2 SYDVKM. This CDR3 has 15 residues. The V and J ends lost 4 bases and 3 bases respectively, with 14 bases between them. This chain's CDR3 is CASSYGGVDTDTQYF. Written as DNA, the CDR3 is TGTGCCAGCAGTTATGGGGGAGTTGATACAGATACGCAGTATTTT.

This sequence joins TRBV6-4 and TRBJ2-1; weak D call: TRBD2 (6 bases). The CDR3 loop spans 16 amino acids. CDR1 MRHNA and CDR2 SNTAGT come from the germline V gene. Deletions cut 4 bases from V and 7 bases from J, with 20 bases between. In DNA, the CDR3 is TGTGCCAGCAGTGTCTCGGGGGTTGGGGCTTCTAATGAGCAGTTCTTC. Translating gives CASSVSGVGASNEQFF.

The chain recombines TRBV27 with TRBJ2-7, with 7 bases lining up with TRBD1. The CDR3 runs to 14 residues. The V segment lost 4 bases and the J segment 6 bases; nucleotides outside the gene matches: 9. The germline CDR1 and CDR2 sequences are MNHEY and SMNVEV (reference sequence). CDR3 in DNA: TGTGCCAGCAGTTACACCGGGACAGCTTTCGAGCAGTACTTC. The encoded protein is CASSYTGTAFEQYF.

This chain links TRBV6-6 with TRBJ1-5; tentatively, D is TRBD1 (6 bases). The CDR3 consists of 16 residues. The germline V and J ends were trimmed by 5 bases and 7 bases, with 21 bases remaining between them. The germline V gene encodes CDR1 MNHNY and CDR2 SVGAGI (reference sequence). CDR3 nucleotide sequence: TGTGCCAGCAGTCACGGACCCCCAGGGGTAGGCCAGCCCCAGCATTTT. Its translation is CASSHGPPGVGQPQHF.

This chain joins TRBV28 and TRBJ2-7, with D hard to call. Looked up from germline, CDR1 is MDHEN and CDR2 is SYDVKM. The CDR3 sequence is 13 residues long. V shed 6 bases and J shed 3 bases, with 12 bases lying between them. Here the CDR3 DNA reads TGTGCCAGCAGCATCCCTTGGGGCTACGAGCAGTACTTC. Translated, it gives CASSIPWGYEQYF. The full variable domain, completed using reference TRBV28 and TRBJ2-7, is DVKVTQSSRYLVKRTGEKVFLECVQDMDHENMFWYRQDPGLGLRLIYFSYDVKMKEKGDIPEGYSVSREKKERFSLILESASTNQTSMYLCASSIPWGYEQYFGPGTRLTVT.

The J gene is TRBJ1-1, the V gene TRBV10-3; D remains ambiguous. The germline V gene has CDR1 ENHRY and CDR2 SYGVKD. CDR3 length: 16 residues. V lost 0 bases to trimming and J lost 0 bases, with 11 bases between them. DNA for the CDR3: TGTGCCATCAGTGAGTCTCCTGGAACGATGAACACTGAAGCTTTCTTT. Amino acid sequence: CAISESPGTMNTEAFF.

This sequence joins TRBV7-9 and TRBJ1-2; the D is unclear. Germline CDR1 and CDR2: SEHNR and FQNEAQ (reference sequence). This CDR3 has 14 amino acids. Trimming took off 1 base at V and 2 bases at J, with 8 bases between the two ends. As DNA, the CDR3 is TGTGCCAGCAGCTTAGTTTCAGTCAACTATGGCTACACCTTC. Protein product: CASSLVSVNYGYTF.

This clone has only one observation. The V and J genes are TRBV5-1 and TRBJ2-7; D uncertain. Germline V gene sequence: CDR1 SGHRS, CDR2 YFSETQ. Trimming took 1 base from V and 0 from J, leaving 14 bases between them. The CDR3 extends over 16 amino acids. The CDR3 spells CASSLISLDSSYEQYF. The CDR3 DNA reads TGCGCCAGCAGCTTGATCAGTTTAGATAGCTCCTACGAGCAGTACTTC. The full variable domain, in which reference TRBV5-1 and TRBJ2-7 provide the parts outside the CDR3, is KAGVTQTPRYLIKTRGQQVTLSCSPISGHRSVSWYQQTPGQGLQFLFEYFSETQRNKGNFPGRFSGRQFSNSRSEMNVSTLELGDSALYLCASSLISLDSSYEQYFGPGTRLTVT.

The rearrangement joins TRBV25-1 to TRBJ1-5; 7 bases are shared with TRBD1. CDR3 length: 14 residues. The germline V gene encodes CDR1 MGHDK and CDR2 SYGVNS. V lost 4 bases to trimming and J lost 4 bases; unmatched junction nucleotides: 4. CDR3 nucleotides: TGTGCCAGCAGTGCCTCGGGACAGAATCAGCCCCAGCATTTT. It codes for CASSASGQNQPQHF.

The chain links TRBV9 to TRBJ2-1; possibly TRBD1 for D (6 bases). The V and J ends lost 0 bases and 2 bases respectively, with 9 bases between them. Per germline, CDR1 SGDLS and CDR2 YYNGEE. This CDR3 region has 15 residues. CDR3 sequence (DNA): TGTGCCAGCAGCGTAGGACAGGTAGCCTACAATGAGCAGTTCTTC. Protein: CASSVGQVAYNEQFF.

This rearrangement joins TRBV11-2 to TRBJ2-3; perhaps TRBD1 as D (5 bases). The V gene lost 3 bases and the J gene lost 3 bases, with 10 bases spanning the gap. The CDR3 sequence is 14 residues long. Germline-derived CDR1 and CDR2 are SGHAT and FQNNGV. CDR3 protein: CASSFGQGTDTQYF. The CDR3 DNA is TGTGCCAGCAGCTTTGGGCAGGGAACAGATACGCAGTATTTT.

This chain joins TRBV5-5 and TRBJ2-2, with 7 bases that match TRBD1. J lost 6 bases, V lost 4 bases, and 12 bases had no gene match. Germline values: CDR1 SGHKS, CDR2 YYEKEE (reference sequence). There are 16 residues in the CDR3. This CDR3 reads CASSAGQAVIPGELFF. The CDR3 DNA follows: TGTGCCAGCAGCGCCGGACAGGCTGTGATCCCCGGGGAGCTGTTTTTT. Full variable domain (rest looked up from reference TRBV5-5 and TRBJ2-2): DAGVTQSPTHLIKTRGQQVTLRCSPISGHKSVSWYQQVLGQGPQFIFQYYEKEERGRGNFPDRFSARQFPNYSSELNVNALLLGDSALYLCASSAGQAVIPGELFFGEGSRLTVL.